This entry is about one T cell receptor (beta chain). This entry comes from a study of shared clonotypes between healthy human individuals. Germline-derived CDR1 and CDR2 are MNHEY and SVGAGI. The CDR3 contains 14 residues. Between the trimmed V and J ends, which lost 5 bases and 3 bases, there was a span of 13 bases. Here immunoSEQ multiplex PCR was the method, and the copy in TCRdb shows in-frame clones only, minus some. The table shows around 100,000 clones, with 65% to 75% occurring only once. This clonotype was obtained from a woman in her twenties or thirties in good health. The chain has TRBV6-5 and TRBJ2-5, with D unresolved. The source material was memory CD8+ T cells sorted from blood. Subset of the sample: CD45RO+ cells pooled with CCR7-negative TemRA cells. CDR3 sequence reads: CASSPHYRKETQYF. CDR3 in DNA: TGTGCCAGCAGTCCCCATTACAGAAAAGAGACCCAGTACTTC.